Below are 26 T cell receptor beta chains sequenced from a single sample in a study of cytomegalovirus exposure and HLA in healthy donors. A multiplex PCR was run with 60 Vbeta primers and 13 Jbeta primers. Here immunoSEQ multiplex PCR was the method, and the copy in TCRdb shows in-frame clones only, minus some. The data show 60,000 or so clones, about 85% seen once. Specimen: PBMCs. These receptors were obtained from a female donor in good health and CMV-seronegative.

The chain recombines TRBV11-3 with TRBJ2-5; 11 bases match TRBD2. CDR3 size: 15 residues. Germline lookup yields CDR1 SGHNT and CDR2 YENEEA. V lost 5 bases to trimming and J lost 5 bases; unmatched junction nucleotides: 7. CDR3 loop: CASSEGLAEGETQYF. The CDR3 nucleotides are TGTGCCAGCAGCGAGGGACTAGCGGAAGGGGAGACCCAGTACTTC.

This clone has just a few counts. The V gene is TRBV4-2, the J gene TRBJ2-5; maybe TRBD1 (6 bases). V lost 4 bases to trimming and J lost 2 bases, with 11 bases between them. Germline CDR1 LGHNA, CDR2 YNFKEQ. This CDR3 contains 14 residues. CDR3 in amino acids: CASSRKDSQETQYF. The CDR3 DNA follows: TGTGCCAGCAGCCGGAAGGACAGTCAAGAGACCCAGTACTTC.

The chain uses TRBV7-8 and TRBJ1-2, with 7 bases that match TRBD1. Trimming at V came to 5 bases and at J to 6 bases, leaving 9 bases not matched to a gene. The CDR3 contains 14 residues. Germline V CDR1 and CDR2: SGHVS, FQNEAQ. DNA for the CDR3: TGTGCCAGCAGCGCACCCGGGACAGAAAATGGCTACACCTTC. It codes for CASSAPGTENGYTF.

The rearrangement joins TRBV18 to TRBJ1-5; the match to TRBD1 covers 10 bases. The CDR3 spans 16 residues. From germline, CDR1 is KGHSH and CDR2 LQKENI. The junction had 8 bases not matched to a gene; V was cut back by 4 bases and J by 5 bases. The CDR3 nucleotides are TGTGCCAGCTCACAAGCCGGGACAGGGGCCGATCAGCCCCAGCATTTT. It yields the protein CASSQAGTGADQPQHF. Together with reference TRBV18 and TRBJ1-5, the CDR3 gives the full variable domain: NAGVMQNPRHLVRRRGQEARLRCSPMKGHSHVYWYRQLPEEGLKFMVYLQKENIIDESGMPKERFSAEFPKEGPSILRIQQVVRGDSAAYFCASSQAGTGADQPQHFGDGTRLSIL.

J is TRBJ2-1 and V is TRBV7-2; 14 nucleotides match TRBD2. Germline values: CDR1 SGHTA, CDR2 FQGNSA. The CDR3 runs 18 residues. The J segment lost 0 bases and the V segment lost 4 bases, leaving 5 bases of the junction unmatched. The CDR3 spells CASSSGLAGARSYNEQFF. CDR3 sequence (DNA): TGTGCCAGCAGCTCGGGACTAGCGGGAGCCCGCTCCTACAATGAGCAGTTCTTC.

The rearrangement joins TRBV6-1 to TRBJ2-7, with TRBD2 matching 8 bases. The CDR3 covers 13 residues. Germline values: CDR1 MNHNS, CDR2 SASEGT. Trimming took 8 bases from V and 9 from J; bases not matched to a gene: 12. The CDR3 sequence: CASAGGEGNGQYF. The CDR3 coding sequence is TGTGCCAGCGCCGGGGGGGAGGGTAATGGGCAGTACTTC.

The chain links TRBV7-9 to TRBJ2-5, with a weak D call TRBD1 (6 bases). The J call may be wrong; the DNA end is better matched by TRBJ2-7. The CDR3 has 15 residues. Germline loops: CDR1 SEHNR, CDR2 FQNEAQ (reference sequence). The CDR3 here is CASSKRGTAAYEQYF. CDR3 in DNA: TGTGCCAGCAGCAAGAGGGGGACCGCCGCCTACGAGCAGTACTTC.

This chain connects TRBV6-1 to TRBJ2-5; 9 bases agree with TRBD2. CDR3 length: 17 residues. J lost 5 bases, V lost 0 bases, and 10 bases had no gene match. Germline V gene sequence: CDR1 MNHNS, CDR2 SASEGT. The CDR3 nucleotides are TGTGCCAGCAGTGAAGCGCTCTGGCGGGGGGGCAGTGAGACCCAGTACTTC. The encoded protein is CASSEALWRGGSETQYF.

The rearrangement links TRBV4-2 to TRBJ2-1, with D hard to call. The CDR3 spans 12 residues. Germline lookup yields CDR1 LGHNA and CDR2 YNFKEQ. Trimming left V 4 bases short and J 3 bases short, with 4 bases between. In DNA, the CDR3 is TGTGCCAGCAGCCCTAGCTACAATGAGCAGTTCTTC. It codes for CASSPSYNEQFF.

This clone was seen a handful of times. V usage is TRBV19 and J usage is TRBJ2-3; no firm D call. Trimming stripped 6 bases from V and 4 bases from J, with 14 bases between. Germline V lookup: CDR1 LNHDA, CDR2 SQIVND (reference sequence). This CDR3 spans 14 amino acids. CDR3 sequence: CASRTLPGSDTQYF. CDR3 coding DNA: TGTGCCAGTAGGACTCTCCCCGGCTCAGATACGCAGTATTTT.

The chain couples TRBV9 to TRBJ2-5; TRBD2 agrees at 11 bases. The DNA end is a closer match to TRBJ2-7, so the J assignment may be wrong. Germline CDR1 and CDR2: SGDLS and YYNGEE. The CDR3 is made up of 17 amino acids. The CDR3 here is CASSVGPTGTSGYEQYF. As DNA, the CDR3 is TGTGCCAGCAGCGTCGGGCCTACCGGGACTAGCGGTTACGAGCAGTACTTC.

For the CDR3, the DNA is TGCGCCAGCAGCCAACATATCGGACTAGCGTCCCAAGGGTCCCAAGAGACCCAGTACTTC. The encoded protein is CASSQHIGLASQGSQETQYF. This rearrangement joins TRBV5-1 to TRBJ2-5, with 9 bases identical to TRBD2. The CDR3 covers 20 residues. Germline V lookup: CDR1 SGHRS, CDR2 YFSETQ. V dropped 4 bases and J dropped 1; count of bases not matched to a gene: 20.

The chain has TRBV27 and TRBJ2-7; 11 bases line up with TRBD2. J was trimmed by 3 bases and V by 7 bases; bases with no gene match: 2. Germline loops: CDR1 MNHEY, CDR2 SMNVEV (reference sequence). The CDR3 runs 13 residues. The CDR3, as DNA: TGTGCCAGCAAGACTAGCGGGAACTACGAGCAGTACTTC. Its protein is CASKTSGNYEQYF.

J is TRBJ1-6 and V is TRBV7-8, with 7 positions matching TRBD1. The CDR3 has 15 amino acids. Looked up from germline, CDR1 is SGHVS and CDR2 is FQNEAQ. V gave up 2 bases and J gave up 15 bases; unmatched junction bases: 13. CDR3 sequence reads: CASSLRDSWFSILHF. CDR3 in DNA: TGTGCCAGCAGCTTACGGGACAGTTGGTTTAGTATCCTCCACTTT.

CDR3 sequence reads: CASSPDSIVGQPQHF. The DNA for the CDR3 is TGTGCCAGCTCACCCGACAGTATAGTTGGTCAGCCCCAGCATTTT. The rearrangement joins TRBV18 to TRBJ1-5, with a tentative D call TRBD1 (5 bases). The CDR3 has 15 amino acids. CDR1 and CDR2 from the germline V gene are KGHSH and LQKENI. V lost 3 bases, J lost 6 bases, and 15 bases lay in between.

The chain combines TRBV5-1 with TRBJ2-5; TRBD1 aligns across 7 bases. Germline V lookup: CDR1 SGHRS, CDR2 YFSETQ. CDR3 length equals 14 residues. The trim removed 4 bases at V and 3 bases at J, leaving 6 bases unmatched. The DNA for the CDR3 is TGCGCCAGCAGCCGCGTGGACAGGAAAGAGACCCAGTACTTC. This sequence encodes CASSRVDRKETQYF.

This clone occurred a few times. The chain links TRBV4-1 to TRBJ2-7, with 13 bases identical to TRBD2. This CDR3 is 17 amino acids long. Germline CDR1 and CDR2: MGHRA and YSYEKL. V trimming: 1 base; J trimming: 3 bases; junction bases outside the gene matches: 6. The CDR3 nucleotides read TGCGCCAGCAGCCAAGGGCCGGGACTAGCGGGGAGCTACGAGCAGTACTTC. It translates to CASSQGPGLAGSYEQYF.

This chain joins TRBV13 and TRBJ2-7, with 9 bases lining up with TRBD2. Germline V CDR1 and CDR2: PRHDT, FYEKMQ (reference sequence). The CDR3 consists of 16 residues. With 0 bases clipped from V and 3 bases from J, the junction kept 6 bases outside the gene matches. In DNA form, the CDR3 reads TGTGCCAGCAGCTTAGGCCCTACTAGCGGGTACTACGAGCAGTACTTC. Its translation: CASSLGPTSGYYEQYF.

V and J are TRBV21-1 and TRBJ2-5; the table's TRBD1 call for D was not verified on the DNA. TRBV21-1 is classified as a pseudogene. CDR3 length equals 14 residues. Written as DNA, the CDR3 is TGTGCCAGCAGCAAAGGACAGGAAACAGAGACCCAGTACTTC. Amino acid sequence: CASSKGQETETQYF.

The J gene is TRBJ1-1, the V gene TRBV28; D gene ambiguous. The CDR3 totals 12 residues. Germline V gives CDR1 MDHEN, CDR2 SYDVKM. V lost 1 base and J lost 7, with 7 bases in between. The CDR3 is CASSLSRVEAFF. In DNA form, the CDR3 reads TGTGCCAGCAGTTTATCGCGTGTTGAAGCTTTCTTT.

The rearrangement uses TRBV11-2 and TRBJ1-3, with D maybe TRBD1 (5 bases). Germline loops: CDR1 SGHAT, CDR2 FQNNGV. CDR3 size: 18 residues. The germline V and J ends were trimmed by 2 bases and 3 bases, with 20 bases remaining between them. The CDR3 spells CASSLTAPWQGGGNTIYF. CDR3 DNA: TGTGCCAGCAGCTTAACGGCCCCCTGGCAGGGTGGTGGAAACACCATATATTTT.

The chain is built from TRBV5-1 and TRBJ1-2; 7 bases are a match to TRBD1. Germline CDR1 reads SGHRS; CDR2 reads YFSETQ. The CDR3 totals 14 residues. V lost 3 bases to trimming and J lost 10 bases; unmatched junction nucleotides: 12. CDR3 amino acids: CASSSPGQSDVYTF. In DNA form, the CDR3 reads TGCGCCAGCAGCTCCCCGGGACAGTCTGATGTCTACACCTTC. The complete variable domain, with remaining parts taken from reference TRBV5-1 and TRBJ1-2, reads KAGVTQTPRYLIKTRGQQVTLSCSPISGHRSVSWYQQTPGQGLQFLFEYFSETQRNKGNFPGRFSGRQFSNSRSEMNVSTLELGDSALYLCASSSPGQSDVYTFGSGTRLTVV.

For this clone: Within the sample, other DNA sequences also encode this same CDR3. The rearrangement uses TRBV9 and TRBJ2-1, with no clear D. Germline-derived CDR1 and CDR2 are SGDLS and YYNGEE. V lost 0 bases and J lost 4, with 5 bases in between. The CDR3 sequence is 13 residues long. CDR3 DNA sequence: TGTGCCAGCAGCGTAGCACAGTACAATGAGCAGTTCTTC. This codes for CASSVAQYNEQFF.

The rearrangement joins TRBV28 to TRBJ1-1; D uncertain. Trimming cost V 6 bases and J 0 bases, with 8 bases left between them. The V gene's germline CDR1 is MDHEN and CDR2 SYDVKM. The CDR3 length is 13 residues. CDR3 nucleotide sequence: TGTGCCAGCAGGAGTGAGTTGAACACTGAAGCTTTCTTT. Translated, it gives CASRSELNTEAFF.

The chain joins TRBV28 to TRBJ1-4, with no clear D. The CDR3 contains 16 residues. Trimming removed 4 bases from V and 8 bases from J, with 20 bases in between. Germline CDR1 MDHEN, CDR2 SYDVKM. The CDR3 protein is CASSSLVPGEYEKLFF. CDR3 sequence (DNA): TGTGCCAGCAGTTCCTTAGTCCCGGGAGAGTACGAAAAACTGTTTTTT.

This chain links TRBV18 with TRBJ1-2; D remains ambiguous. V was pared by 1 base and J by 4 bases, with 13 bases between. CDR1 is KGHSH and CDR2 is LQKENI in the germline V gene. The CDR3 sequence is 15 residues long. In nucleotides, the CDR3 is TGTGCCAGCTCACCACAACCCCCTCTCGGCTATGGCTACACCTTC. Protein: CASSPQPPLGYGYTF.